The rows below give T cell receptor beta chains drawn from one sample of a study of PD-1 blockade in classical Hodgkin lymphoma. Libraries were prepared by immunoSEQ multiplex PCR; TCRdb keeps only in-frame clonotypes and omits some of them. The sample shows approximately 100,000 clones, around 90% of them seen only once. Sequenced material: peripheral blood mononuclear cells (PBMCs), taken at baseline. Receptor source: a human donor with classical Hodgkin lymphoma. Both conserved end residues are part of each CDR3. The D gene is left open where the match is weak.

V gene	J gene	D gene	CDR3 protein
TRBV4-2	TRBJ2-3	TRBD2	CASSLPGTSGTDTQYF
TRBV5-4	TRBJ1-6	TRBD1	CASSSGQGRKNSPLHF
TRBV4-1	TRBJ2-5	-	CASSQSSGTKETQYF
TRBV9	TRBJ2-7	-	CASSGAPYEQYF
TRBV30	TRBJ2-1	TRBD2	CAWSRPGTSGRAFEQFF
TRBV7-9	TRBJ2-7	TRBD2	CASSPSGTSTYEQYF
TRBV9	TRBJ1-1	-	CASSAVEGWRTEAFF
TRBV28	TRBJ1-5	-	CASTGGGSQPQHF
TRBV28	TRBJ1-2	-	CASSKGVGANYGYTF
TRBV19	TRBJ1-5	TRBD1	CATRRTGNQPQHF
TRBV7-7	TRBJ2-2	-	CASSKNREDLLFF
TRBV9	TRBJ2-1	-	CASTGPRGNEQFF
TRBV6-5	TRBJ1-1	-	CASTWTENTEAFF